Listed here is a single T cell receptor beta chain. Authors' processing steps: Researchers report that nucleated cell counts were estimated from reference gene primer amplification. Assay: immunoSEQ multiplex PCR; the TCRdb copy retains only in-frame clones and omits some. D and trimming come from the DNA, and the V and J calls and clone size come from that table. The repertoire includes around 100,000 clones, just over 90% of them detected once, and around 2.1% sits in the top ten. The data are from a study of blood T cell repertoires in COVID-19. Looking at the study overall: Sites across the United States, Italy and Spain contributed samples from acute and convalescent COVID-19. The cDNA or gDNA used as material had been derived from T cells, B-cell-depleted T cells, or PBMCs.

Germline CDR1 reads SGHNT; CDR2 reads YENEEA. The length of the CDR3 is 12 residues. Sequencing was performed on peripheral blood. The TCR comes from a man aged 45 to 65 with active COVID-19. J is TRBJ2-7 and V is TRBV11-3; D is perhaps TRBD1 (6 bases). The CDR3 loop reads CASSLGARGLHV. The DNA of the CDR3 is TGTGCCAGCAGCTTAGGAGCCAGGGGTCTCCACGTC.